This TCR beta chain came from a study of CD8 T cells in ankylosing spondylitis. Whole-study findings and limits: Within ankylosing spondylitis blood, a TCR beta motif made up of several highly homologous variants appeared to be characteristic. Earlier literature documents some of the motif variants in reactive arthritis synovial fluid and blood. Relatively scarce in peripheral blood, disease-linked clones were CD8+. Disease-linked clones were reportedly significantly enriched in matched ankylosing spondylitis synovial fluid.

In its sample, this clonotype was seen a few times. The antigen is unknown. V lost 5 bases, J lost 2 bases, and 6 bases lay in between. CDR3 length: 13 residues. Germline values: CDR1 SNHLY, CDR2 FYNNEI. TCRdb passed the 5' RACE reads through MiXCR, listing each CDR3 protein once. The data hold 750,000 to 850,000 distinct CDR3 sequences, with over 9.5% observed a single time. The chain uses TRBV2 and TRBJ2-2; D ambiguous. The material sequenced was blood, either unsorted or a sorted T cell fraction (not recorded which). This TCR derives from a male donor with ankylosing spondylitis. Here the CDR3 reads CASSFYNTGELFF. CDR3 DNA sequence: TGTGCCAGCAGTTTCTATAACACCGGGGAGCTGTTTTTT.